The subject of this entry is one T cell receptor (beta chain). The data derive from a study of shared clonotypes between healthy human individuals. At the level of the study: In total, the donors were a couple of women and a few men aged 18 to 49.

Each cell subset's genomic DNA was divided evenly among several immunoSEQ plates. Sequenced by immunoSEQ multiplex PCR; TCRdb stores in-frame clones only, minus some. Of about 520,000 clones detected, around 85% appear once; the ten largest clones hold over 9.5%. The germline V gene encodes CDR1 MDHEN and CDR2 SYDVKM. The CDR3 has 13 residues. Trimming cost V 6 bases and J 1 base, with 10 bases left between them. This TCR was recovered from a woman aged 40 to 49 in good health. Some clones in this sample may be carry-over from other donors' samples. The material sequenced was PBMCs. J is TRBJ2-7 and V is TRBV28; weak D call: TRBD1 (5 bases). This chain's CDR3 is CASRPQGSYEQYF. DNA for the CDR3: TGTGCCAGCAGACCCCAGGGTTCCTACGAGCAGTACTTC.